The 14 T cell receptor beta chains given below trace back to one sample, sequenced in a study of T cell responses to AZD1222 COVID-19 vaccine. The assay was immunoSEQ multiplex PCR, and TCRdb's table has in-frame clones only and misses some. The sample includes some 180,000 clones, around 88% seen only once; the top ten take 1.1%. Sequences were derived from peripheral blood, sampled 28 days after the second AZD1222 dose. These receptors were taken from an adult who received the AZD1222 COVID-19 vaccine.

This rearrangement joins TRBV7-2 to TRBJ1-5; D not resolved. There are 13 residues in the CDR3. Trimming left V 2 bases short and J 6 bases short, with 8 bases between. Germline CDR1 SGHTA, CDR2 FQGNSA. Here the CDR3 reads CASSLRLSQPQHF. The CDR3 bases are TGTGCCAGCAGCTTAAGACTCAGTCAGCCCCAGCATTTT.

The genes are TRBV10-3 and TRBJ1-4; D not certain. This CDR3 region has 12 residues. CDR1 is ENHRY and CDR2 is SYGVKD in the germline V gene. Trimming removed 6 bases from V and 9 bases from J, with 11 bases in between. The CDR3 spells CAISQEAKKLFF. CDR3 nucleotide sequence: TGTGCCATCAGCCAGGAAGCCAAAAAACTGTTTTTT.

V and J are TRBV3-1 (or the pseudogene TRBV3-2) and TRBJ2-1, with D possibly being TRBD2 (5 bases). The CDR3 has 20 amino acids. With 0 bases removed from V and 7 bases from J, the gap between germline ends came to 28 bases. The germline gives CDR1 LGHDT, CDR2 YNNKEL (reference sequence). The CDR3 protein is CASSQEPCHRAGTIGNEQFF. CDR3 nucleotides: TGTGCCAGCAGCCAAGAACCCTGCCACCGGGCGGGTACTATAGGGAATGAGCAGTTCTTC.

This chain connects TRBV29-1 to TRBJ2-5, with D perhaps TRBD2 (6 bases). The ends were cut back, 6 bases at V and 7 bases at J, with 24 bases in the middle. This CDR3 is built from 15 residues. Looked up from germline, CDR1 is SQVTM and CDR2 is ANQGSEA. CDR3 nucleotide sequence: TGCAGCGTGGGCGGAGGGACCCTAAATTTTCGGACCCAGTACTTC. Amino acids: CSVGGGTLNFRTQYF.

The V call is TRBV9, the J call TRBJ1-2; weak D call: TRBD1 (6 bases). Trimming took 0 bases from V and 2 from J, leaving 17 bases between them. In germline, CDR1 is SGDLS, CDR2 YYNGEE. The CDR3 extends over 17 amino acids. Written as DNA, the CDR3 is TGTGCCAGCAGCGTAGGGGGCAGGGGCGCGGGGAACTATGGCTACACCTTC. It specifies CASSVGGRGAGNYGYTF. Together with reference TRBV9 and TRBJ1-2, the CDR3 gives the full variable domain: DSGVTQTPKHLITATGQRVTLRCSPRSGDLSVYWYQQSLDQGLQFLIQYYNGEERAKGNILERFSAQQFPDLHSELNLSSLELGDSALYFCASSVGGRGAGNYGYTFGSGTRLTVV.

V usage is TRBV6-5 and J usage is TRBJ1-2; no firm D call. V was trimmed by 5 bases and J by 6 bases, leaving 13 bases between them. The CDR3 totals 13 residues. Germline CDR1 is MNHEY and CDR2 is SVGAGI. This CDR3 reads CASSRLSSNGYTF. In DNA form, the CDR3 reads TGTGCCAGCAGTAGGCTTTCTTCCAATGGCTACACCTTC.

The rearrangement uses TRBV7-9 and TRBJ1-1, with D unresolved. The length of the CDR3 is 13 residues. Between the trimmed V and J ends, which lost 3 bases and 6 bases, there was a span of 11 bases. Germline loops: CDR1 SEHNR, CDR2 FQNEAQ (reference sequence). The CDR3: CASSFPVSAEAFF. The CDR3 coding sequence is TGTGCCAGCAGCTTCCCTGTAAGCGCTGAAGCTTTCTTT.

The chain recombines TRBV9 with TRBJ2-3; either TRBD1 or TRBD2 may fit D (5 bases each). This CDR3 has 14 residues. Germline V gene lookup returns CDR1 SGDLS and CDR2 YYNGEE. The V gene lost 4 bases and the J gene lost 4 bases, with 13 bases spanning the gap. The CDR3 is CASSLPLGADTQYF. As DNA, the CDR3 is TGTGCCAGCAGCCTCCCCCTGGGGGCAGATACGCAGTATTTT.

The sample holds a few counts of this clone. The chain has TRBV15 and TRBJ1-1; unclear D gene. This CDR3 is 15 amino acids long. Germline V gives CDR1 LNHNV, CDR2 YYDKDF (reference sequence). V lost 6 bases, J lost 4 bases, and 18 bases lay in between. The CDR3 DNA follows: TGTGCCACCAGGGTCGGTGGAGGAGGAGGCACTGAAGCTTTCTTT. Protein: CATRVGGGGGTEAFF.

The chain has TRBV23-1 and TRBJ1-5; D gene uncertain. TRBV23-1 is designated an ORF whose function remains uncertain. This CDR3 is 13 amino acids long. V shed 5 bases and J shed 2 bases, with 7 bases lying between them. CDR3 protein: CASSKDGNQPQHF. CDR3 DNA: TGCGCCAGCAGTAAAGATGGCAATCAGCCCCAGCATTTT.

This chain links TRBV4-2 with TRBJ2-2; weak D call: TRBD1 (6 bases). The CDR3 extends over 15 amino acids. V was trimmed by 6 bases and J by 3 bases, leaving 14 bases between them. Germline CDR1 LGHNA, CDR2 YNFKEQ. The CDR3 loop is CASRTGQSDTGELFF. DNA for the CDR3: TGTGCCAGCAGGACTGGACAGTCAGACACCGGGGAGCTGTTTTTT.

V gene TRBV2 combines with J gene TRBJ2-1; D not resolved. CDR1 and CDR2 (germline): SNHLY, FYNNEI. V shed 0 bases and J shed 7 bases, with 16 bases lying between them. The CDR3 runs to 16 residues. Here the CDR3 reads CASSEALQTPRNEQFF. CDR3 sequence (DNA): TGTGCCAGCAGTGAAGCGCTCCAGACTCCTCGGAATGAGCAGTTCTTC.

V and J are TRBV6-1 and TRBJ1-1, with a tentative D call TRBD1 (5 bases). CDR3 length: 17 residues. Germline CDR1 and CDR2: MNHNS and SASEGT. V was clipped by 3 bases and J by 1 base, with 18 bases between them. CDR3 bases: TGTGCCAGCAGTGAGTTCCACAGGACATTTAGGAACACTGAAGCTTTCTTT. Amino acid sequence: CASSEFHRTFRNTEAFF.

Here the CDR3 reads CASSLDPDLYEQYF. CDR3 DNA sequence: TGTGCCAGCAGCTTAGATCCGGACCTCTACGAGCAGTACTTC. This chain connects TRBV11-2 to TRBJ2-7, with D hard to call. Germline values: CDR1 SGHAT, CDR2 FQNNGV. V gave up 0 bases and J gave up 3 bases, with 9 bases separating them. There are 14 residues in the CDR3. The full variable domain, its missing parts supplied by reference TRBV11-2 and TRBJ2-7, is EAGVAQSPRYKIIEKRQSVAFWCNPISGHATLYWYQQILGQGPKLLIQFQNNGVVDDSQLPKDRFSAERLKGVDSTLKIQPAKLEDSAVYLCASSLDPDLYEQYFGPGTRLTVT.